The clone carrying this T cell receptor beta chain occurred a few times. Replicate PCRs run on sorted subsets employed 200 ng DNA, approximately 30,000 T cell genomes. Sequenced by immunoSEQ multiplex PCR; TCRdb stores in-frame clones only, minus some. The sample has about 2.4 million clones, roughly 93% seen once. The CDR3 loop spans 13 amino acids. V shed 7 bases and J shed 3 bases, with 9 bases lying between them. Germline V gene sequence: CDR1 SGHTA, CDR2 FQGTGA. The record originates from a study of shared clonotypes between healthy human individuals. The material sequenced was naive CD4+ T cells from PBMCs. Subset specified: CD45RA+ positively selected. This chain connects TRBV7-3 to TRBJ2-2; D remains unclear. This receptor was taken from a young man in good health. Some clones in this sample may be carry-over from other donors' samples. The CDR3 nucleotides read TGTGCCAGCACCAACCCCGACACCGGGGAGCTGTTTTTT. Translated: CASTNPDTGELFF. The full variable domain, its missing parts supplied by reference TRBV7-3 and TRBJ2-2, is GAGVSQTPSNKVTEKGKYVELRCDPISGHTALYWYRQSLGQGPEFLIYFQGTGAADDSGLPNDRFFAVRPEGSVSTLKIQRTERGDSAVYLCASTNPDTGELFFGEGSRLTVL.